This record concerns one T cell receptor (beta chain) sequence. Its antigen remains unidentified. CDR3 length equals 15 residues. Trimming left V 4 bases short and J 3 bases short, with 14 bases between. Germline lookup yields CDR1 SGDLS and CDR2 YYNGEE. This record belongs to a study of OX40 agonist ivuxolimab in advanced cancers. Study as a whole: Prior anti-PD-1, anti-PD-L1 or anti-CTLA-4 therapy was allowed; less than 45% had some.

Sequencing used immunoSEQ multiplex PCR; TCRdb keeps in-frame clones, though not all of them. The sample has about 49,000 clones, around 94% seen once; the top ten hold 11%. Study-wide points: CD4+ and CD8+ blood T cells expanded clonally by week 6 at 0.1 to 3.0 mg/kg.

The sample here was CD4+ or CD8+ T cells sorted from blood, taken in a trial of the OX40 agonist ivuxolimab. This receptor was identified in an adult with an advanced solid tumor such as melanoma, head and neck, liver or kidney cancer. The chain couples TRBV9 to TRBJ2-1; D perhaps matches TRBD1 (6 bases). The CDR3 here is CASSPSGAVYNEQFF. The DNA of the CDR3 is TGTGCCAGCAGCCCCTCAGGGGCGGTCTACAATGAGCAGTTCTTC.